Listed below are T cell receptor beta chains from one sample, sequenced in a study of ipilimumab plus nivolumab after autologous stem cell transplantation. Method: immunoSEQ multiplex PCR; TCRdb's copy keeps in-frame clones and lacks some. The sample contains fewer than 95,000 clones, nearly 85% of which appear only once. Sequencing used PBMCs, obtained in a trial of ipilimumab plus nivolumab as post-transplant consolidation. These receptors came from a male donor with diffuse large B-cell lymphoma. Each CDR3 is given with its conserved first and last residue. Each record gives: V gene, CDR3 length, clone size, D gene, J gene, CDR3 DNA, CDR3 protein. The D gene is left open where the match is weak. The listing skips clone size in some rows; elsewhere it reads once, few, many or a size class.

V gene: TRBV6-1
CDR3 length: 13
clone size: -
D gene: -
J gene: TRBJ1-4
CDR3 DNA: TGTGCCAGCATCCCGCCGGACAGCGAAAAACTGTTTTTT
CDR3 protein: CASIPPDSEKLFF

V gene: TRBV29-1
CDR3 length: 11
clone size: once
D gene: -
J gene: TRBJ1-2
CDR3 DNA: TGCAGCGCCCGTTTGGGGAATGGCTACACCTTC
CDR3 protein: CSARLGNGYTF

V gene: TRBV6-6
CDR3 length: 12
clone size: many
D gene: -
J gene: TRBJ1-3
CDR3 DNA: TGTGCCAGCAGTCTTCAGGGAAACACCATATATTTT
CDR3 protein: CASSLQGNTIYF

V gene: TRBV5-4
CDR3 length: 13
clone size: -
D gene: -
J gene: TRBJ1-2
CDR3 DNA: TGTGCCAGCAGCTACGACAGCATTGGAGGCTACACCTTC
CDR3 protein: CASSYDSIGGYTF

V gene: TRBV14
CDR3 length: 13
clone size: -
D gene: TRBD1
J gene: TRBJ2-7
CDR3 DNA: TGTGCCAGCGGACAGGGGGGGTCCTACGAGCAGTACTTC
CDR3 protein: CASGQGGSYEQYF

V gene: TRBV7-9
CDR3 length: 16
clone size: -
D gene: TRBD1
J gene: TRBJ2-1
CDR3 DNA: TGTGCCAGCAGCTTAGGACAGGGGGCCGTCTACAATGAGCAGTTCTTC
CDR3 protein: CASSLGQGAVYNEQFF

V gene: TRBV18
CDR3 length: 15
clone size: -
D gene: -
J gene: TRBJ2-2
CDR3 DNA: TGTGCCAGCTCACCAAGGGCGTCCGTCCCCCGGGAGCTGTTTTTT
CDR3 protein: CASSPRASVPRELFF

V gene: TRBV9
CDR3 length: 13
clone size: -
D gene: -
J gene: TRBJ1-1
CDR3 DNA: TGTGCCAGCAGCGTAGATGTAGTCACTGAAGCTTTCTTT
CDR3 protein: CASSVDVVTEAFF

V gene: TRBV6-5
CDR3 length: 14
clone size: once
D gene: -
J gene: TRBJ1-2
CDR3 DNA: TGTGCCAGCAGTTACTCGATTGGCAGCTATGGCTACACCTTC
CDR3 protein: CASSYSIGSYGYTF

V gene: TRBV7-2
CDR3 length: 13
clone size: -
D gene: TRBD1
J gene: TRBJ1-2
CDR3 DNA: TGTGCCAGCAGCTACCGGGACAGCTATGGCTACACCTTC
CDR3 protein: CASSYRDSYGYTF

V gene: TRBV5-1
CDR3 length: 12
clone size: -
D gene: -
J gene: TRBJ1-2
CDR3 DNA: TGCGCCAGCAGCTTGGCAGGCTATGGCTACACCTTC
CDR3 protein: CASSLAGYGYTF

V gene: TRBV5-8
CDR3 length: 14
clone size: -
D gene: -
J gene: TRBJ2-3
CDR3 DNA: TGTGCCAGCAGCGCCCCAGGGGTCACAGATACGCAGTATTTT
CDR3 protein: CASSAPGVTDTQYF

V gene: TRBV10-2
CDR3 length: 15
clone size: -
D gene: TRBD2
J gene: TRBJ2-5
CDR3 DNA: TGCGCCAGCAGCGGAACCCTAGCGGTCCAAGAGACCCAGTACTTC
CDR3 protein: CASSGTLAVQETQYF

V gene: TRBV18
CDR3 length: 16
clone size: -
D gene: TRBD1
J gene: TRBJ1-3
CDR3 DNA: TGTGCCAGCTCACCAACGGGACAGGGAGTGGAAAACACCATATATTTT
CDR3 protein: CASSPTGQGVENTIYF

V gene: TRBV10-3
CDR3 length: 13
clone size: -
D gene: -
J gene: TRBJ1-4
CDR3 DNA: TGTGCCATCAGTGAATTGGGGCGAGAAAAACTGTTTTTT
CDR3 protein: CAISELGREKLFF

V gene: TRBV19
CDR3 length: 16
clone size: -
D gene: TRBD2
J gene: TRBJ2-3
CDR3 DNA: TGTGCCAGTAGAGCCCTCCTAGCGGGGGGAGGAAATACGCAGTATTTT
CDR3 protein: CASRALLAGGGNTQYF

V gene: TRBV5-4
CDR3 length: 16
clone size: -
D gene: TRBD1
J gene: TRBJ2-1
CDR3 DNA: TGTGCCAGCAGCTTGGAAGTGGGACAGGGCGCCTCAAAGCAGTTCTTC
CDR3 protein: CASSLEVGQGASKQFF

V gene: TRBV30
CDR3 length: 13
clone size: -
D gene: -
J gene: TRBJ1-5
CDR3 DNA: TGTGCCTGGGTTGGGAGCCTCAATCAGCCCCAGCATTTT
CDR3 protein: CAWVGSLNQPQHF

V gene: TRBV5-6
CDR3 length: 15
clone size: -
D gene: TRBD1
J gene: TRBJ2-1
CDR3 DNA: TGTGCCAGCAGCGCTGACAGGGGGGACTGGGATGAGCAGTTCTTC
CDR3 protein: CASSADRGDWDEQFF

V gene: TRBV30
CDR3 length: 14
clone size: -
D gene: -
J gene: TRBJ1-4
CDR3 DNA: TGTGCCTGGATTCGGTCGGGCCTAAATGAAAAACTGTTTTTT
CDR3 protein: CAWIRSGLNEKLFF

V gene: TRBV6-6
CDR3 length: 14
clone size: -
D gene: TRBD2
J gene: TRBJ2-7
CDR3 DNA: TGTGCCAGCAGTCATAGCGGGGGGGTGGGCGAGCAGTACTTC
CDR3 protein: CASSHSGGVGEQYF

V gene: TRBV4-1
CDR3 length: 18
clone size: -
D gene: TRBD2
J gene: TRBJ2-2
CDR3 DNA: TGCGCCAGCAGACGGCGGACTAGCGGGGCGTCGAACACCGGGGAGCTGTTTTTT
CDR3 protein: CASRRRTSGASNTGELFF

V gene: TRBV4-2
CDR3 length: 14
clone size: -
D gene: -
J gene: TRBJ1-2
CDR3 DNA: TGTGCCAGCAGCCAACGTTATCCAACCTATGGCTACACCTTC
CDR3 protein: CASSQRYPTYGYTF

V gene: TRBV5-1
CDR3 length: 15
clone size: few
D gene: TRBD1
J gene: TRBJ1-3
CDR3 DNA: TGCGCCAGCAGCACCGGACAGGGCTCTGGAAACACCATATATTTT
CDR3 protein: CASSTGQGSGNTIYF

V gene: TRBV5-5
CDR3 length: 17
clone size: -
D gene: -
J gene: TRBJ2-7
CDR3 DNA: TGTGCCAGCAGCTTGGCTGGTCAGGGCACCTACTCCTACGAGCAGTACTTC
CDR3 protein: CASSLAGQGTYSYEQYF

V gene: TRBV27
CDR3 length: 15
clone size: -
D gene: TRBD2
J gene: TRBJ2-3
CDR3 DNA: TGTGCCAGCAGTCCGTCCGCGGGGGGCACAGATACGCAGTATTTT
CDR3 protein: CASSPSAGGTDTQYF

V gene: TRBV9
CDR3 length: 16
clone size: -
D gene: TRBD1
J gene: TRBJ2-5
CDR3 DNA: TGTGCCAGCAGCACCAGAGGGGACAGGACTCAAGAGACCCAGTACTTC
CDR3 protein: CASSTRGDRTQETQYF

V gene: TRBV7-8
CDR3 length: 16
clone size: -
D gene: -
J gene: TRBJ2-7
CDR3 DNA: TGTGCCAGCAGCCGAAGCATACGGGGGATCTCCTACGAGCAGTACTTC
CDR3 protein: CASSRSIRGISYEQYF

V gene: TRBV7-2
CDR3 length: 12
clone size: -
D gene: -
J gene: TRBJ1-2
CDR3 DNA: TGTGCCAGCAGCTTAGGAGGGGCGAGCTACACCTTC
CDR3 protein: CASSLGGASYTF

V gene: TRBV5-4
CDR3 length: 16
clone size: -
D gene: -
J gene: TRBJ2-3
CDR3 DNA: TGTGCCAGCAGCATGCAACGGGGGGCAAACACAGATACGCAGTATTTT
CDR3 protein: CASSMQRGANTDTQYF

V gene: TRBV6-1
CDR3 length: 14
clone size: -
D gene: -
J gene: TRBJ1-5
CDR3 DNA: TGTGCCGGATCCCTAGGGGTAAGCAATCAGCCCCAGCATTTT
CDR3 protein: CAGSLGVSNQPQHF

V gene: TRBV30
CDR3 length: 10
clone size: -
D gene: -
J gene: TRBJ1-2
CDR3 DNA: TGTGCCTCGAGACAGCGCAGCTACACCTTC
CDR3 protein: CASRQRSYTF

V gene: TRBV18
CDR3 length: 16
clone size: -
D gene: TRBD1
J gene: TRBJ1-2
CDR3 DNA: TGTGCCAGCTCACCTGACTACGGGACAGGGGGTGTTGGCTACACCTTC
CDR3 protein: CASSPDYGTGGVGYTF

V gene: TRBV5-1
CDR3 length: 15
clone size: few
D gene: TRBD2
J gene: TRBJ2-3
CDR3 DNA: TGCGCCAGCAGCTTGTACGGGACTACCACAGATACGCAGTATTTT
CDR3 protein: CASSLYGTTTDTQYF

V gene: TRBV19
CDR3 length: 16
clone size: -
D gene: -
J gene: TRBJ1-5
CDR3 DNA: TGTGCCAGTACCTCCAAGCGGGGCTATAGCAATCAGCCCCAGCATTTT
CDR3 protein: CASTSKRGYSNQPQHF

V gene: TRBV6-1
CDR3 length: 16
clone size: -
D gene: -
J gene: TRBJ2-1
CDR3 DNA: TGTGCCAGCAGTGGAAACCTAGACTACTCCTACAATGAGCAGTTCTTC
CDR3 protein: CASSGNLDYSYNEQFF

V gene: TRBV29-1
CDR3 length: 12
clone size: -
D gene: -
J gene: TRBJ2-5
CDR3 DNA: TGCAGCGCCCGGCCCAGCCAAGAGACCCAGTACTTC
CDR3 protein: CSARPSQETQYF

V gene: TRBV2
CDR3 length: 13
clone size: -
D gene: -
J gene: TRBJ1-5
CDR3 DNA: TGTGCCAGCGCGAACAAGAGGAATCAGCCCCAGCATTTT
CDR3 protein: CASANKRNQPQHF

V gene: TRBV2
CDR3 length: 12
clone size: -
D gene: -
J gene: TRBJ2-1
CDR3 DNA: TGTGCTTCCAAGAGGGTCCGGTCGGAGCAGTTCTTC
CDR3 protein: CASKRVRSEQFF

V gene: TRBV7-8
CDR3 length: 13
clone size: -
D gene: -
J gene: TRBJ2-3
CDR3 DNA: TGTGCCAGCAGCTCCTACAAGGGGGATACGCAGTATTTT
CDR3 protein: CASSSYKGDTQYF

V gene: TRBV10-3
CDR3 length: 12
clone size: -
D gene: -
J gene: TRBJ2-7
CDR3 DNA: TGTGCCATCAGGCATGAGGCCGGTCTCCCCCTTTTC
CDR3 protein: CAIRHEAGLPLF

V gene: TRBV18
CDR3 length: 16
clone size: -
D gene: -
J gene: TRBJ2-3
CDR3 DNA: TGTGCCAGCTCACCAGCGGGCTTCCTAAGCACAGATACGCAGTATTTT
CDR3 protein: CASSPAGFLSTDTQYF

V gene: TRBV9
CDR3 length: 14
clone size: -
D gene: -
J gene: TRBJ1-3
CDR3 DNA: TGTGCCAGCAGCGTGGGAGGGGCTGGAAACACCATATATTTT
CDR3 protein: CASSVGGAGNTIYF

V gene: TRBV18
CDR3 length: 12
clone size: -
D gene: -
J gene: TRBJ2-7
CDR3 DNA: TGTGCCAGCTCAGCCGACGGCGACGAGCAGTACTTC
CDR3 protein: CASSADGDEQYF

V gene: TRBV5-1
CDR3 length: 17
clone size: -
D gene: TRBD1
J gene: TRBJ2-6
CDR3 DNA: TGCGCCAGCAGCCGGACAGGGGCGGTTGGTGGGGCCAACGTCCTGACTTTC
CDR3 protein: CASSRTGAVGGANVLTF

V gene: TRBV7-8
CDR3 length: 17
clone size: -
D gene: TRBD1
J gene: TRBJ2-1
CDR3 DNA: TGTGCCAGCAGCCCCCCTATCAGGACAGGGCACTACAATGAGCAGTTCTTC
CDR3 protein: CASSPPIRTGHYNEQFF

V gene: TRBV4-1
CDR3 length: 14
clone size: -
D gene: TRBD1
J gene: TRBJ1-1
CDR3 DNA: TGCGCCAGCAGCCAAGATAACAGGGGCCCCGTGGCTTTCTTT
CDR3 protein: CASSQDNRGPVAFF

V gene: TRBV4-3
CDR3 length: 17
clone size: -
D gene: -
J gene: TRBJ2-7
CDR3 DNA: TGCGCCAGCAGCCAGAGGTTGTTGGGGGGCGCGAGAGACGAGCAGTACTTC
CDR3 protein: CASSQRLLGGARDEQYF

V gene: TRBV19
CDR3 length: 14
clone size: -
D gene: TRBD1
J gene: TRBJ2-7
CDR3 DNA: TGTGCCAGTACCCGGACAGGGGGGAATGACGAGCAGTACTTC
CDR3 protein: CASTRTGGNDEQYF

V gene: TRBV6-6
CDR3 length: 11
clone size: -
D gene: -
J gene: TRBJ2-3
CDR3 DNA: TGTGCCACGACCAGCGCAGATACGCAGTATTTT
CDR3 protein: CATTSADTQYF

V gene: TRBV2
CDR3 length: 16
clone size: -
D gene: TRBD1
J gene: TRBJ1-2
CDR3 DNA: TGTGCCAGCAGTCAAAGCAGGGGGGCCACGAACTATGGCTACACCTTC
CDR3 protein: CASSQSRGATNYGYTF

V gene: TRBV6-1
CDR3 length: 17
clone size: -
D gene: -
J gene: TRBJ1-1
CDR3 DNA: TGTGCCAGCTGTGAGTGGGGACTAGAACTTATGAACACTGAAGCTTTCTTT
CDR3 protein: CASCEWGLELMNTEAFF

V gene: TRBV27
CDR3 length: 13
clone size: -
D gene: TRBD2
J gene: TRBJ2-2
CDR3 DNA: TGTGCCAGTACACGGGGGGACACCGGGGAGCTGTTTTTT
CDR3 protein: CASTRGDTGELFF

V gene: TRBV5-1
CDR3 length: 14
clone size: -
D gene: -
J gene: TRBJ2-2
CDR3 DNA: TGCGCCAGCAGCTTGGGTTTAGAGACCGGGGAGCTGTTTTTT
CDR3 protein: CASSLGLETGELFF